This T cell receptor beta chain was recovered during a study of monozygotic twins with cystic fibrosis. At the level of the study: Libraries were built from roughly 2.8 micrograms of fragmented DNA using approximately 15 PCR cycles. Findings of the study overall: Clonality was generally low (median about 0.0095), higher in the most severe patients. Nucleotide-identical clonotype sharing was significantly higher within monozygotic CF twin pairs than between unrelated CF individuals. No link emerged between shared CDR3 counts and age, concordance or severity.

Per the germline V gene, CDR1 is MNHNS and CDR2 is SASEGT. The CDR3 contains 14 residues. V lost 7 bases to trimming and J lost 9 bases, with 19 bases between them. Remarks on this clone: The target antigen is unknown.

The method was immunoSEQ multiplex PCR; TCRdb's version includes in-frame clones alone and lacks a portion of them. This table has 30,000 to 35,000 clones, around 66% appearing once. The sequenced sample was blood. This sequence joins TRBV6-1 and TRBJ1-5; D is perhaps TRBD1 (5 bases). The receptor was derived from a girl between 5 and 17 years old with cystic fibrosis. CDR3 in amino acids: CASTPGPPGSPQHF. CDR3 nucleotides: TGTGCCAGCACACCGGGCCCTCCAGGGTCGCCCCAGCATTTT.